One T cell receptor (beta chain) is described in this entry. Antigen unknown. TCRdb reprocessed the 5' RACE reads with MiXCR, giving one entry per CDR3 protein. This sample has 200,000 to 250,000 distinct CDR3 sequences, with less than 8.5% found just once. CDR1 SGHTA and CDR2 FQGNSA come from the germline V gene. CDR3 length: 13 amino acids. The germline V and J ends were trimmed by 4 bases and 14 bases, with 17 bases remaining between them. The data belong to a study of T cells after yellow fever vaccination. Broader study findings: High-abundance clonotypes from the bulk population could contaminate FACS-sorted repertoires.

Specimen: CD4+ T cells sorted from PBMCs, collected 15 days after the yellow fever booster vaccination. The chain carries TRBV7-2 and TRBJ2-2, with D tentatively TRBD2 (5 bases). The sequence was collected from a man aged 30 to 45 who received the YFV17D yellow fever vaccine. CDR3 region: CASSYDISGVLFF. DNA for the CDR3: TGTGCCAGCAGCTACGACATTTCCGGGGTTCTGTTTTTT.